The 12 T cell receptor beta chains given below trace back to one sample, sequenced in a study of Graves' ophthalmopathy and Graves' hyperthyroidism. Amplified material comprised TCR beta CDR3 regions derived from RNA transcripts. HTBI-primed RT-PCR formed the first round, and a multiplex PCR formed the second. TCRdb reprocessed the multiplex PCR reads with MiXCR, giving one entry per CDR3 protein. This table has roughly 500,000 distinct CDR3 sequences, about 15% appearing once. Material for sequencing was blood. These receptors originate from a woman in her thirties with Graves' ophthalmopathy.

The table lists this clonotype with many counts. CDR3 DNA sequence: TGTGCCAGCAGATCCGGGACAGGGGCTGGAAACACCATATATTTT. This sequence encodes CASRSGTGAGNTIYF. The chain combines TRBV6-1 with TRBJ1-3, with 10 bases that match TRBD1. The CDR3 is made up of 15 amino acids. Trimming took 6 bases from V and 2 from J; bases not matched to a gene: 4. Germline CDR1 reads MNHNS; CDR2 reads SASEGT.

There are many counts of this clonotype. This chain links TRBV6-1 with TRBJ1-2; D is unresolved. This CDR3 is built from 11 residues. Germline V gives CDR1 MNHNS, CDR2 SASEGT. The V gene lost 6 bases and the J gene lost 6 bases, with 8 bases spanning the gap. The CDR3 is CASRDGHGYTF. Here the CDR3 DNA reads TGTGCCAGCAGGGACGGTCATGGCTACACCTTC.

In its sample, this clonotype was seen many times. The V and J genes are TRBV27 and TRBJ2-2; D is undetermined. CDR3 length: 16 residues. V lost 1 base to trimming and J lost 4 bases, with 13 bases between them. The V gene's germline CDR1 is MNHEY and CDR2 SMNVEV (reference sequence). The CDR3 region is CASSLFPGQRTGELFF. The CDR3 DNA sequence: TGTGCCAGCAGTTTATTCCCGGGTCAGCGCACCGGGGAGCTGTTTTTT.

This chain connects TRBV28 to TRBJ1-1, with D possibly being TRBD1 (5 bases). Looked up from germline, CDR1 is MDHEN and CDR2 is SYDVKM. Trimming removed 2 bases at V and 10 bases at J, with 23 bases between. The CDR3 is 16 amino acids. CDR3: CASSLPTGGSSIRAFF. The CDR3 nucleotides are TGTGCCAGCAGTTTACCCACAGGAGGGTCGTCAATTAGAGCTTTCTTT. Full variable domain (missing parts from reference TRBV28 and TRBJ1-1): DVKVTQSSRYLVKRTGEKVFLECVQDMDHENMFWYRQDPGLGLRLIYFSYDVKMKEKGDIPEGYSVSREKKERFSLILESASTNQTSMYLCASSLPTGGSSIRAFFGQGTRLTVV.

The table lists this clonotype with many counts. The chain has TRBV28 and TRBJ1-5, with D tentatively TRBD1 (6 bases). Trimming removed 1 base from V and 4 bases from J, with 11 bases in between. This CDR3 has 15 amino acids. CDR1 MDHEN and CDR2 SYDVKM come from the germline V gene. CDR3 amino acids: CASSLYGGTNQPQHF. DNA of the CDR3: TGTGCCAGCAGTTTATACGGGGGCACGAATCAGCCCCAGCATTTT.

This clonotype was counted at least ten times. The rearrangement joins TRBV12-3 or TRBV12-4 to TRBJ2-2, with TRBD2 matching over 7 bases. This CDR3 spans 17 amino acids. J was trimmed by 5 bases and V by 7 bases; bases with no gene match: 16. The CDR3 DNA is TGTGCCAGCACCCCCCGGAGGGCGGGAGTTCGGACCGGGGAGCTGTTTTTT. Protein product: CASTPRRAGVRTGELFF.

This clonotype was seen more than once but under ten times. The rearrangement uses TRBV12-5 and TRBJ2-7; maybe TRBD2 (5 bases). There are 13 residues in the CDR3. The germline CDR1 and CDR2 sequences are LGHNT and FRNRAP. The DNA of the CDR3 is TGTGCCACCCTCGGGATAAGTTCCTACGAGCAGTACTTC. Protein: CATLGISSYEQYF.

This clonotype has ten or more counts. CDR3 nucleotides: TGTGCCAGCAATTTCAAGGGGGGCAGCGCCGTCCGCACAGATACGCAGTATTTT. Translating it yields CASNFKGGSAVRTDTQYF. The V call is TRBV2, the J call TRBJ2-3; D may correspond to TRBD1 or TRBD2 (6 bases each). The CDR3 covers 18 residues. Germline values: CDR1 SNHLY, CDR2 FYNNEI. Trimming removed 7 bases from V and 1 base from J, with 24 bases in between.

This clonotype showed up many times. The chain carries TRBV20-1 and TRBJ1-2, with D tentatively TRBD1 (5 bases). Germline CDR1 and CDR2: DFQATT and SNEGSKA (reference sequence). Between the trimmed V and J ends, which lost 5 bases and 6 bases, there was a span of 13 bases. CDR3 length: 12 residues. The CDR3, as DNA: TGCAGTGCTCGGGACTACCGGAATGGCTACACCTTC. Translating it yields CSARDYRNGYTF.

J is TRBJ1-5 and V is TRBV6-1, with 7 bases identical to TRBD1. The ends lost 7 bases at V and 7 bases at J; junction bases unmatched: 16. The CDR3 spans 16 residues. CDR1 is MNHNS, CDR2 SASEGT, per germline. DNA for the CDR3: TGTGCCAGCACCCCACCTAACGGAGGGGGCGGCCAGCCCCAGCATTTT. Encoded protein: CASTPPNGGGGQPQHF.

The CDR3: CASSEQAPYNSPLHF. DNA for the CDR3: TGTGCCAGCAGTGAGCAGGCTCCCTATAATTCACCCCTCCACTTT. V is TRBV25-1 and J is TRBJ1-6; D is ambiguous. CDR3 length: 15 amino acids. Germline assignment: CDR1 MGHDK and CDR2 SYGVNS. Trimming pared 3 bases from V and 2 bases from J, leaving 8 bases between.

The table lists this clonotype with many counts. The chain links TRBV12-3 or TRBV12-4 to TRBJ1-1; D remains unclear. This CDR3 spans 15 amino acids. Trimming left V 6 bases short and J 3 bases short, with 17 bases between. The CDR3 region is CASRTIGSDDTEAFF. Written as DNA, the CDR3 is TGTGCCAGCAGAACAATTGGGAGTGACGACACTGAAGCTTTCTTT.